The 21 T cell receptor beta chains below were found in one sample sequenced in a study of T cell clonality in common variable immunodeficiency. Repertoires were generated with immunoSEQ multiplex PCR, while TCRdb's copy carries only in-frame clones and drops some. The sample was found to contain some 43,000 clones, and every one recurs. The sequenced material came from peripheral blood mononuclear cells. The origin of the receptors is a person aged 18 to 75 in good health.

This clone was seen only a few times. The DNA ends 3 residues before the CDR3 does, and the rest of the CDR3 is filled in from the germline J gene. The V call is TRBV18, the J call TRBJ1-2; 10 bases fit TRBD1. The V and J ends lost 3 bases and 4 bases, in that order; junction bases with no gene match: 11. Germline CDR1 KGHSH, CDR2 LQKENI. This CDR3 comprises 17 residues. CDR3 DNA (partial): TGTGCCAGCTCACCGTCCCCCGGGACAGGGGTTGGCTATGGC. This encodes CASSPSPGTGVGYG. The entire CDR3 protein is CASSPSPGTGVGYGYTF.

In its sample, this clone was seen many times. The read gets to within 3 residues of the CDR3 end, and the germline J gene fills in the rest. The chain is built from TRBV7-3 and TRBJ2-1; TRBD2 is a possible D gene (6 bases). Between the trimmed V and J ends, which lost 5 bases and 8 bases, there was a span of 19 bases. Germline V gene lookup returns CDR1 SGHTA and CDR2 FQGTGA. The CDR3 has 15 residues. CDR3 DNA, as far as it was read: TGTGCCAGCAGCCCTCGGGGACTCTACTGGGATGAG. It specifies CASSPRGLYWDE. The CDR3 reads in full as CASSPRGLYWDEQFF.

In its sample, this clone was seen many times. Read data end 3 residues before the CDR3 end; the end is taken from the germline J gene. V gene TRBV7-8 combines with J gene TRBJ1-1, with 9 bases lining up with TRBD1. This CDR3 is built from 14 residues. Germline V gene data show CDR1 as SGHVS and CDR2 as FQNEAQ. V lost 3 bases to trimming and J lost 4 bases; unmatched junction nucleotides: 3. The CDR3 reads CASSLTGGGTEAFF. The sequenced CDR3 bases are TGTGCCAGCAGCTTGACAGGGGGGGGCACTGAA.

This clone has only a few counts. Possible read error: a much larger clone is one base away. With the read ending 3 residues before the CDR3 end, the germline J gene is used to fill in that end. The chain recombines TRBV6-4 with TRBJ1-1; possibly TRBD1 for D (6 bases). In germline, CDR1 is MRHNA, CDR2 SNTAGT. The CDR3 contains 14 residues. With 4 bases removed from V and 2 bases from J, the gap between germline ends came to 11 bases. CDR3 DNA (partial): TGTGCCAGCAGTGTGGACAGAGCTAACACTGAA. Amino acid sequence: CASSVDRANTE. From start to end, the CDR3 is CASSVDRANTEAFF.

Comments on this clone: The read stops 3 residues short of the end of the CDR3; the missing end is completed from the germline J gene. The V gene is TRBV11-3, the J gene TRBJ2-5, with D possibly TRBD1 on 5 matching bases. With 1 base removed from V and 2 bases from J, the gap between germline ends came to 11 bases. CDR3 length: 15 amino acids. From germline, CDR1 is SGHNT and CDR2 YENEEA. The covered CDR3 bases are TGTGCCAGCAGCTTAGGGTCAGGGCCGCAAGAGACC. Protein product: CASSLGSGPQET. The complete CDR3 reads CASSLGSGPQETQYF.

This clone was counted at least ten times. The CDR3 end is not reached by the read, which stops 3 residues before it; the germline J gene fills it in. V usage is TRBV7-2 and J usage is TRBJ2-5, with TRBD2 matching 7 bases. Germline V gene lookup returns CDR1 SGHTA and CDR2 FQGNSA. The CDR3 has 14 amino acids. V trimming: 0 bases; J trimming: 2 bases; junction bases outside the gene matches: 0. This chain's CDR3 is CASSLAGGQETQYF. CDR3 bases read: TGTGCCAGCAGCTTAGCGGGGGGGCAAGAGACC.

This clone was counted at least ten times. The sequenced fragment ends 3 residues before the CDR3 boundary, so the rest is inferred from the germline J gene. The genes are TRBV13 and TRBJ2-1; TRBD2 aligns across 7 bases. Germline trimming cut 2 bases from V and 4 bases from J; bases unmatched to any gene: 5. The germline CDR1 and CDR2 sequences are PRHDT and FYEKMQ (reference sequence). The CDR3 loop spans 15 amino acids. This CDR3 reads CASSLPGTIYNEQFF. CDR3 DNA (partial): TGTGCCAGCAGCTTACCCGGGACTATTTACAATGAG.

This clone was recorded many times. CDR3 DNA (partial): TGTGCCAGCAGCCCGACAGTTAACTATGGC. Encoded protein: CASSPTVNYG. The whole CDR3 protein reads CASSPTVNYGYTF. V and J are TRBV7-9 and TRBJ1-2, with a possible D match to TRBD1 (5 bases). The CDR3 end is not reached by the read, which stops 3 residues before it; the germline J gene fills it in. The CDR3 is 13 amino acids. CDR1 is SEHNR and CDR2 is FQNEAQ in the germline V gene (reference sequence). Trimming shortened V by 5 bases and J by 1 base, and 8 bases separated the two germline ends.

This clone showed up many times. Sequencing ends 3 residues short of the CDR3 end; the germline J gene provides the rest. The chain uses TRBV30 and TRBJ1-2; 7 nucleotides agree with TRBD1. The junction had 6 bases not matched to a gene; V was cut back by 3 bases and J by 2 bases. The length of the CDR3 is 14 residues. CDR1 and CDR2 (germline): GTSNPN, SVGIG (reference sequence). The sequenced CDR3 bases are TGTGCCTGGAGGACAGGGAGGGCAAACTATGGC. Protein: CAWRTGRANYG. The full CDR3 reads CAWRTGRANYGYTF.

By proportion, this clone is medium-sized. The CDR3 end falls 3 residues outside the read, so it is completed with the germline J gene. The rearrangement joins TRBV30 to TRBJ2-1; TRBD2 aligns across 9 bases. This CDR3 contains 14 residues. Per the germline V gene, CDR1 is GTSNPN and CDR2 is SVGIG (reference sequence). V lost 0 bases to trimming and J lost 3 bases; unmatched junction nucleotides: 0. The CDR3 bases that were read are TGTGCCTGGAGTGTTAGCGGGGGCTACAATGAG. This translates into CAWSVSGGYNE. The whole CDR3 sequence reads CAWSVSGGYNEQFF.

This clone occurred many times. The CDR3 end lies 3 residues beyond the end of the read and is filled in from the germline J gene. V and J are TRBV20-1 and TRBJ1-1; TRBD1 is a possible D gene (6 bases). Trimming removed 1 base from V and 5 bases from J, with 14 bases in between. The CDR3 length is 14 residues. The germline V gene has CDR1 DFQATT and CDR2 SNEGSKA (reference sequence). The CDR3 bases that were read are TGCAGTGCTAGAGCTTCCAGGGGACCGACTGAA. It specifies CSARASRGPTE. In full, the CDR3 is CSARASRGPTEAFF.

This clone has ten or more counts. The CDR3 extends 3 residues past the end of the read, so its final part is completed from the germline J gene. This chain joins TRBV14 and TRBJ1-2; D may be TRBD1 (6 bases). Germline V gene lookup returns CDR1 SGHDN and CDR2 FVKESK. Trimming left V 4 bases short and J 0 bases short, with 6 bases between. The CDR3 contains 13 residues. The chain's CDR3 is CASSRTANYGYTF. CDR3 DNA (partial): TGTGCCAGCAGCCGGACAGCTAACTATGGC.

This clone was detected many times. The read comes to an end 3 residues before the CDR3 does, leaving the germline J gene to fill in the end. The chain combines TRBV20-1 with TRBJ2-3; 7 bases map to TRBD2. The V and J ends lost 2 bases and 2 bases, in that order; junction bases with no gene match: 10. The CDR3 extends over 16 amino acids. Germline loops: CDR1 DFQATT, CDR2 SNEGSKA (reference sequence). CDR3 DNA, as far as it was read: TGCAGTGCTAGATCCCGGGGGAGGGACCTCACAGATACG. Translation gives CSARSRGRDLTDT. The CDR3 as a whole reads CSARSRGRDLTDTQYF.

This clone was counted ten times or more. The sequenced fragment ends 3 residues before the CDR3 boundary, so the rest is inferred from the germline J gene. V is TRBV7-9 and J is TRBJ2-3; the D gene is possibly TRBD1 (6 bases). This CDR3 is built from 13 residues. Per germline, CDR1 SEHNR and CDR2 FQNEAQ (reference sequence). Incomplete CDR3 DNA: TGTGCCAGCAGCCCGCCTACAGGGACGGCG. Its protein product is CASSPPTGTA. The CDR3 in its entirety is CASSPPTGTAQYF.

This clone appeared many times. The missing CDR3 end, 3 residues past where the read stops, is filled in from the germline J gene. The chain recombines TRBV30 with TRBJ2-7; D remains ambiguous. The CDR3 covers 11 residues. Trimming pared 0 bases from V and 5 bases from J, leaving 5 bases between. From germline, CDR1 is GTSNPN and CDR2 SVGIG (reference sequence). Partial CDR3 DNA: TGTGCCTGGAGTGTTGGCCACGAG. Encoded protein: CAWSVGHE. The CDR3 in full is CAWSVGHEQYF.

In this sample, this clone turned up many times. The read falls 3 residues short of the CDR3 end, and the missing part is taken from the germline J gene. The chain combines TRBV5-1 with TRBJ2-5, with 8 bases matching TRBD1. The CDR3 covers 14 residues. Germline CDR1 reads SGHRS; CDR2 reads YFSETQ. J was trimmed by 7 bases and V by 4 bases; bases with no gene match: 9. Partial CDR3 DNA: TGCGCCAGCAGCGAAGGACAGGGTTTCAGGACC. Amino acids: CASSEGQGFRT. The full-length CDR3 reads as CASSEGQGFRTQYF.

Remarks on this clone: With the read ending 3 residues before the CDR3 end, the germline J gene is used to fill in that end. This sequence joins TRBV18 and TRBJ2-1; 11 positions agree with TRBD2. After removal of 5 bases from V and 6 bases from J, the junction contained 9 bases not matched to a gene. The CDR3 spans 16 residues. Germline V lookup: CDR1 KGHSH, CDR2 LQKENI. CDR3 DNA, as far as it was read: TGTGCCAGCTCAGCACTAGCGGGAGCCTCTCTCAATGAG. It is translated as CASSALAGASLNE. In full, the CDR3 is CASSALAGASLNEQFF.

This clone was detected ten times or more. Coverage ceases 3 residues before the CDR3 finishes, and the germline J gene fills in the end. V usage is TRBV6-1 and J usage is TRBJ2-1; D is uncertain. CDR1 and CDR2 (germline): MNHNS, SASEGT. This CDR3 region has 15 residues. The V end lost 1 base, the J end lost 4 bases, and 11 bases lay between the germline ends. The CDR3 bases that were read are TGTGCCAGCAGTGAAGGCAGAGAGACTTACAATGAG. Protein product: CASSEGRETYNE. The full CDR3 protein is CASSEGRETYNEQFF.

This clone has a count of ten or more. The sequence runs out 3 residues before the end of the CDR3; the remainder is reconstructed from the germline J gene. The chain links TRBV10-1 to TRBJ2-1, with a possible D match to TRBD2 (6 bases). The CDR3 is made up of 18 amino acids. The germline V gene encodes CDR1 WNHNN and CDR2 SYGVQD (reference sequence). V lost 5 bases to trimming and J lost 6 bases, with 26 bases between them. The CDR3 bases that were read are TGCGCCAGCAGTTCCCTTAATCGGGGGTCACAAGTCAGCAATGAG. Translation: CASSSLNRGSQVSNE. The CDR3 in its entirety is CASSSLNRGSQVSNEQFF.

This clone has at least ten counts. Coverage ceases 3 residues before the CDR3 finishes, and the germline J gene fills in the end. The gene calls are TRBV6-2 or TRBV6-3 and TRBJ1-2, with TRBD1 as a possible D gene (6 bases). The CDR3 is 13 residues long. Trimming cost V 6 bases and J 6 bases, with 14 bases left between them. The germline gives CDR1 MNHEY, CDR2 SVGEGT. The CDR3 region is CASRYRDTDGYTF. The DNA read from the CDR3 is TGTGCCAGCAGGTACCGGGACACTGATGGC.

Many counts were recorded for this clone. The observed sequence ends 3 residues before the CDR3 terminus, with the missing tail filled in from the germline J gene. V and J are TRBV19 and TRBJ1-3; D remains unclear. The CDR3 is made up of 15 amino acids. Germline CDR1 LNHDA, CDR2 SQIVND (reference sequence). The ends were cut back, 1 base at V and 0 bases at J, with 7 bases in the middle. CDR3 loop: CASSIASRSGNTIYF. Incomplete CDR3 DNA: TGTGCCAGTAGTATAGCGAGCCGCTCTGGAAACACC.